This TCR beta chain was documented in a study of CD8 T cells in Susac syndrome. With 5 bases clipped from V and 2 bases from J, the junction kept 6 bases outside the gene matches. The germline V gene encodes CDR1 GTSNPN and CDR2 SVGIG (reference sequence). CDR3 length: 14 residues. Random hexamers were used to reverse transcribe the RNA input (about 0.5 to 1 ug). TCRdb reprocessed the immunoSEQ multiplex PCR reads via MiXCR and lists one record per CDR3 protein. This sample yields about 130,000 distinct CDR3 sequences, of which around 95% are seen a single time; more than 0.15% belongs to the top ten.

The sample taken for sequencing was CD8+ T cells from PBMCs. The rearrangement joins TRBV30 to TRBJ1-5; 7 nucleotides match TRBD1. The origin of this receptor is a human donor with Susac syndrome. DNA of the CDR3: TGTGCCTGGGGGCAGGGGGTGGGCAATCAGCCCCAGCATTTT. Translating it yields CAWGQGVGNQPQHF.